This T cell receptor (beta chain) originates from a study of cytomegalovirus exposure and HLA in healthy donors. Study-wide findings and caveats: Sequencing likely produced, as an artifact, a cluster of highly shared sequence variants.

In the case of this clone: Antigen specificity is unknown.

It was with 60 Vbeta and 13 Jbeta primers that the PCR ran. Some clones are missing from TCRdb's copy, which holds only in-frame ones; the method was immunoSEQ multiplex PCR. This sample's table reports tens of thousands of clones. Per the germline V gene, CDR1 is SQVTM and CDR2 is ANQGSEA. This CDR3 is built from 13 residues. Losses at the gene ends were 6 bases for V and 4 bases for J; bases not matched to a gene: 5. Sample: PBMCs. This TCR was recovered from a woman in her twenties or thirties in good health and CMV-seropositive. The V call is TRBV29-1, the J call TRBJ2-7, with 11 bases fitting TRBD1. CDR3 DNA: TGCAGCGTCACCGGGACAGGGGGGTACGAGCAGTACTTC. It is translated as CSVTGTGGYEQYF.